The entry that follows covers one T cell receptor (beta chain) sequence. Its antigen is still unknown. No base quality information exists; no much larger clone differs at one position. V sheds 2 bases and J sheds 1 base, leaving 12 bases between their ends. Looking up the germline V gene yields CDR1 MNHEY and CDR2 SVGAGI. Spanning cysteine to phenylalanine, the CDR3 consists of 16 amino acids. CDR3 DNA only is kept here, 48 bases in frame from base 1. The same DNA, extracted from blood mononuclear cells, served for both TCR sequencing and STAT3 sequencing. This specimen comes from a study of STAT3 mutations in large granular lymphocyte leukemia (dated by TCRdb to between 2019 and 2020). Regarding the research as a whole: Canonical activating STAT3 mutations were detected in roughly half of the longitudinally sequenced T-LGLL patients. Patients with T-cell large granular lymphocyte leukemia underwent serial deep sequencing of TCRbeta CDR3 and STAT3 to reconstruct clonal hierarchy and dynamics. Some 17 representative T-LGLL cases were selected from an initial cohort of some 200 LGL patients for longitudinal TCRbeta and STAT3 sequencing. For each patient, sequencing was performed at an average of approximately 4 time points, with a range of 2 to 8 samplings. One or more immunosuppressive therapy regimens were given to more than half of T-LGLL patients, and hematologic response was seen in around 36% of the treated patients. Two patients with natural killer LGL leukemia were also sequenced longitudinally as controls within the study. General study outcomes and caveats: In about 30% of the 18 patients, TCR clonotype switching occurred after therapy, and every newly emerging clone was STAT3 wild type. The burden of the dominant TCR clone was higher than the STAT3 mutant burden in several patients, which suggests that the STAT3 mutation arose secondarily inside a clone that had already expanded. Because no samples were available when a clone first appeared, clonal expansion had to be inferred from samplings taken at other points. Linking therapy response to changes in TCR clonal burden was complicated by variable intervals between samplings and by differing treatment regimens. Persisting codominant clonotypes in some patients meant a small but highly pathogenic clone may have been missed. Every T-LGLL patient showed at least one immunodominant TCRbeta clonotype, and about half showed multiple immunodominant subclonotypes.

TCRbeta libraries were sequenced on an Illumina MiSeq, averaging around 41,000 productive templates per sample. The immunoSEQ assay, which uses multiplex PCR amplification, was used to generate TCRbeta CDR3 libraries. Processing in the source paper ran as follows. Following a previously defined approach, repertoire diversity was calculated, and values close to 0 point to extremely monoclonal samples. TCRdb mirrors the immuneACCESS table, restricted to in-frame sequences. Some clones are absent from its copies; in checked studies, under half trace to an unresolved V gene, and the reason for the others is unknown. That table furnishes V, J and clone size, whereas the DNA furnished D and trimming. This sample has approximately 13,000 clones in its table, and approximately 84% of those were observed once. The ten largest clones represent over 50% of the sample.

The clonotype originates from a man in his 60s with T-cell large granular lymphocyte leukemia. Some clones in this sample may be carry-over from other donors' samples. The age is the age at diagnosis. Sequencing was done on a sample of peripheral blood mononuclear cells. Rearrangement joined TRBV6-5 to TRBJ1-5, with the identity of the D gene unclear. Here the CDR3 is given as CASSYQKPPSNQPQHF. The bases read TGTGCCAGCAGTTACCAGAAACCCCCAAGCAATCAGCCCCAGCATTTT.